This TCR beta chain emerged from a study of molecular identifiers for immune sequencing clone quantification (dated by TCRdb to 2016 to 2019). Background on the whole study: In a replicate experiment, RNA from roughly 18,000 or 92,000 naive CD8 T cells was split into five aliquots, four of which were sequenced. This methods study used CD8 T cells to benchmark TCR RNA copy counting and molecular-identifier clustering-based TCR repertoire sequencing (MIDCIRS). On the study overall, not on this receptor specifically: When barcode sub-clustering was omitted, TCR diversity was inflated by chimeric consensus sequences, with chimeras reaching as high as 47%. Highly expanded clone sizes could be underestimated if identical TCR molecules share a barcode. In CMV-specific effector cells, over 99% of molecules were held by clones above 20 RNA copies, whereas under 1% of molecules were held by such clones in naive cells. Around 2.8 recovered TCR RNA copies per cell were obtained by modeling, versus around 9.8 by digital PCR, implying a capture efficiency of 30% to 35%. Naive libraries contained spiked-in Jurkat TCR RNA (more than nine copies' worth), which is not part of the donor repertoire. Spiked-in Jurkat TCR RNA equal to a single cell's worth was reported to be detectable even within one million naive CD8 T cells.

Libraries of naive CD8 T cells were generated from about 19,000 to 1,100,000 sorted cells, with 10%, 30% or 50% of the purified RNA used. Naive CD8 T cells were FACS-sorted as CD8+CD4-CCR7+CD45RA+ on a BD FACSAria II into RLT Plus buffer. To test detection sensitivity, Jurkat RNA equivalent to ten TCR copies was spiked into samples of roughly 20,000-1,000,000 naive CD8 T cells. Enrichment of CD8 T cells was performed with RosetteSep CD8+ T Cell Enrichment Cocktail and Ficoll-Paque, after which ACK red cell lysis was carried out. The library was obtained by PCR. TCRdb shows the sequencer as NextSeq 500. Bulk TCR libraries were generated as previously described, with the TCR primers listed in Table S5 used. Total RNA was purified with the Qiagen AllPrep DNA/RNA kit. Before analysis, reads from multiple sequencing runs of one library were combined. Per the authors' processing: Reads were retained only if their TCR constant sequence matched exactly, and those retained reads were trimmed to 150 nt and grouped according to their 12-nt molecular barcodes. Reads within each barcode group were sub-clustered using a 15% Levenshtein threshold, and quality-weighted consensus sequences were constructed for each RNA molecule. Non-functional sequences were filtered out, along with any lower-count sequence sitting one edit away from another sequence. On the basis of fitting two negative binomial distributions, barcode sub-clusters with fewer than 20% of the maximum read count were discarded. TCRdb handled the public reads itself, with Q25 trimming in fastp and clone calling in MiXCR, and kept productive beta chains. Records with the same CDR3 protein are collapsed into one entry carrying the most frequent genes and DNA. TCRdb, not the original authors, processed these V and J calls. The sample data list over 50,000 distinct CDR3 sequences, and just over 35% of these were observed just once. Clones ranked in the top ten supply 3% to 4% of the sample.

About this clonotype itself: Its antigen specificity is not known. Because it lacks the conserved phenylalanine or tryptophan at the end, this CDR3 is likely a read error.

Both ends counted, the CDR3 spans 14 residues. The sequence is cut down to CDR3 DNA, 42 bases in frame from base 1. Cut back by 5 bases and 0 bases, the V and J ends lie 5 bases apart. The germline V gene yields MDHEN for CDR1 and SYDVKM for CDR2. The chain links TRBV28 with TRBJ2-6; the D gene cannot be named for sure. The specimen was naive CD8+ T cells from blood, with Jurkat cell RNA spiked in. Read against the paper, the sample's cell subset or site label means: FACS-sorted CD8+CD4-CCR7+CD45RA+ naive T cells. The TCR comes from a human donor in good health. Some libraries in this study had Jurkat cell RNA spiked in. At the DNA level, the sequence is TGTGCCAGCAGTCCCACCTCTGGGGCCAACGTCCTGACTCTC. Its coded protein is CASSPTSGANVLTL.